The 10 T cell receptor beta chains given below trace back to one sample, sequenced in a study of regulatory T cells. General observations from the study: In CD3G deficiency, regulatory T cells had lower Shannon diversity than autologous conventional CD4+ and control regulatory cells.

The primer mix had 52 TRBV and 13 TRBJ primers. Clones were sequenced by immunoSEQ multiplex PCR, and TCRdb holds only the in-frame ones, with some missing. This sample yields 3,000 to 4,000 clones, of which around 95% are seen a single time; less than 3.5% belongs to the top ten. These TCRs' antigens remain unknown. Sequenced material: CD4+ Tregs sorted from blood. The receptor set was obtained from a person aged 18 to 30 with CD3G deficiency.

The chain links TRBV7-9 to TRBJ2-5, with TRBD2 as a possible D gene (6 bases). The CDR3 sequence is 15 residues long. Per the germline V gene, CDR1 is SEHNR and CDR2 is FQNEAQ (reference sequence). Trimming left V 1 base short and J 2 bases short, with 11 bases between. The CDR3 DNA reads TGTGCCAGCAGCTTAGAGGGTGGGGGGCAAGAGACCCAGTACTTC. It translates to CASSLEGGGQETQYF. The full variable domain, completed using reference TRBV7-9 and TRBJ2-5, is DTGVSQNPRHKITKRGQNVTFRCDPISEHNRLYWYRQTLGQGPEFLTYFQNEAQLEKSRLLSDRFSAERPKGSFSTLEIQRTEQGDSAMYLCASSLEGGGQETQYFGPGTRLLVL.

The V and J genes are TRBV18 and TRBJ2-7, with TRBD2 identical over 11 bases. The germline gives CDR1 KGHSH, CDR2 LQKENI. The CDR3 has 16 amino acids. The junction had 7 bases not matched to a gene; V was cut back by 6 bases and J by 0 bases. CDR3 region: CASSLSGTSGSYEQYF. In DNA, the CDR3 is TGTGCCAGCTCCCTTTCCGGGACTAGCGGCTCCTACGAGCAGTACTTC.

The chain couples TRBV10-3 to TRBJ2-7; D is perhaps TRBD1 (6 bases). The CDR3 runs 12 residues. The germline CDR1 and CDR2 sequences are ENHRY and SYGVKD. V lost 3 bases, J lost 7 bases, and 10 bases lay in between. The CDR3: CAISEGGGEQYF. The CDR3 DNA reads as TGTGCCATCAGTGAAGGGGGTGGAGAGCAGTACTTC.

The rearrangement uses TRBV28 and TRBJ2-7; 7 bases map to TRBD2. From germline, CDR1 is MDHEN and CDR2 SYDVKM. V shed 5 bases and J 2 bases; nucleotides not matched to a gene: 3. The CDR3 is made up of 13 amino acids. CDR3 protein: CASSPGGAYEQYF. CDR3 nucleotides: TGTGCCAGCAGTCCGGGGGGAGCCTACGAGCAGTACTTC.

The rearrangement uses TRBV6-1 and TRBJ2-7, with TRBD2 identical over 11 bases. The CDR3 contains 15 residues. V lost 6 bases, J lost 0 bases, and 4 bases stayed unmatched. Per germline, CDR1 MNHNS and CDR2 SASEGT. CDR3 coding DNA: TGTGCCAGCAGCCGGACTAGCGGGCCCTCCTACGAGCAGTACTTC. Protein product: CASSRTSGPSYEQYF.

This chain joins TRBV5-1 and TRBJ2-1; D gene ambiguous. V lost 5 bases, J lost 8 bases, and 11 bases lay in between. This CDR3 has 12 amino acids. Germline V gives CDR1 SGHRS, CDR2 YFSETQ. The DNA for the CDR3 is TGCGCCAGCAGAGGGCCCCGGTATGAGCAGTTCTTC. Residues: CASRGPRYEQFF.

This clone has only one observation. Here the CDR3 DNA reads TGCGCCAGCAGCTTTGACGGGGCGGGAGAGACCCAGTACTTC. Encoded protein: CASSFDGAGETQYF. The V call is TRBV5-1, the J call TRBJ2-5, with D perhaps being TRBD1 or TRBD2 (5 bases each). Trimming removed 2 bases from V and 4 bases from J, with 12 bases in between. Germline V CDR1 and CDR2: SGHRS, YFSETQ. The CDR3 is 14 residues long.

The gene calls are TRBV7-9 and TRBJ2-3; no firm D call. Germline CDR1 reads SEHNR; CDR2 reads FQNEAQ (reference sequence). The V and J ends lost 5 bases and 2 bases respectively, with 8 bases between them. The CDR3 length is 13 residues. The CDR3 DNA is TGTGCCAGCAGCGACACCCACACAGATACGCAGTATTTT. Its translation: CASSDTHTDTQYF.

This sequence joins TRBV6-1 and TRBJ1-2; TRBD1 matches 7 bases. The V and J ends lost 8 bases and 9 bases, in that order; junction bases with no gene match: 6. The CDR3 is 11 residues long. Per the germline V gene, CDR1 is MNHNS and CDR2 is SASEGT. The chain's CDR3 is CASRRQGSYTF. The CDR3 DNA follows: TGTGCCAGCCGCCGACAGGGTAGCTACACCTTC.

The chain employs TRBV7-9 and TRBJ2-3; 8 bases align to TRBD2. Germline CDR1 SEHNR, CDR2 FQNEAQ (reference sequence). This CDR3 is 19 amino acids long. With V trimmed by 5 bases and J by 6 bases, 22 bases remained unmatched. The DNA of the CDR3 is TGTGCCAGCAGCAATCCCGGGCTAGCGGGCTCTCAGAAAGGGGATACGCAGTATTTT. This encodes CASSNPGLAGSQKGDTQYF.